This TCR beta chain is from a study of CD8 T cells in ankylosing spondylitis. A single record per CDR3 protein comes from TCRdb applying MiXCR to the 5' RACE reads. Here the sample spans under 450,000 distinct CDR3 sequences, more than 20% being singletons. This CDR3 contains 14 residues. V lost 9 bases and J lost 3; bases outside the gene matches: 6. Germline CDR1 reads SNHLY; CDR2 reads FYNNEI. This receptor was taken from a male donor with ankylosing spondylitis or in good health (not recorded which). The V call is TRBV2, the J call TRBJ2-5; 11 nucleotides match TRBD2. The sequenced sample consisted of blood, either unsorted or a sorted T cell fraction (not recorded which). The CDR3 spells CASYGTSGKETQYF. The CDR3 coding sequence is TGTGCCAGTTACGGGACTAGCGGCAAAGAGACCCAGTACTTC.